The present TCR beta chain was sequenced within a study of T cell responses to AZD1222 COVID-19 vaccine. Study-level points and caveats: Researchers report vaccine-associated CD4 TCRs spanning spike, with dominance at 160-218 and 743-854. Donor demographics were predominantly white British with a female majority; clonal diversity may be underestimated.

Sequenced by immunoSEQ multiplex PCR; TCRdb stores in-frame clones only, minus some. The sample records 150,000 or so clones, roughly 92% being singletons. In the case of this clone: The antigen is not known.

Germline lookup yields CDR1 SGHDN and CDR2 FVKESK. The CDR3 is 14 residues long. V dropped 3 bases and J dropped 10 bases, with 13 bases sitting between them. The receptor was derived from an adult who received the AZD1222 COVID-19 vaccine. The V call is TRBV14, the J call TRBJ1-6; D uncertain. The starting material was peripheral blood, obtained 28 days after the second AZD1222 dose. The CDR3 nucleotides read TGTGCCAGCAGCCATGACCTGGAATCCTCACCCCTCCACTTT. Protein product: CASSHDLESSPLHF.